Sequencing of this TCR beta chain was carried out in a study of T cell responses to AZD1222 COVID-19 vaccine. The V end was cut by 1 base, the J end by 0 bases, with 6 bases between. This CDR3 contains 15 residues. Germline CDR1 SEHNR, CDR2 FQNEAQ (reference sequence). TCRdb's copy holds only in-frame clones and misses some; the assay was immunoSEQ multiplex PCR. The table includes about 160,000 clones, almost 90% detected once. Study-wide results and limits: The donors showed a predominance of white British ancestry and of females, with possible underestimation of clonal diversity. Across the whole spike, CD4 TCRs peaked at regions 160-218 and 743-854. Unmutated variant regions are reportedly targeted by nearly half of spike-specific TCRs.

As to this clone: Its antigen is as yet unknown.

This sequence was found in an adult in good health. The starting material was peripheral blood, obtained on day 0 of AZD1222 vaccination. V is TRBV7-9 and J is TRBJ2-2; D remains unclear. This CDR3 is CASSLGGPNTGELFF. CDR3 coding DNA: TGTGCCAGCAGCTTAGGGGGTCCGAACACCGGGGAGCTGTTTTTT.